The present TCR beta chain was sequenced within a study of T cells in localized non-small cell lung cancer. Findings of the study overall: T cell clonality was highest in uninvolved adjacent lung, above tumor. Longer overall survival accompanied higher blood T cell density. Within adjacent lung there appeared a median around 55 of the top 100 tumor clones.

The CDR3 covers 13 residues. V lost 8 bases to trimming and J lost 1 base, with 13 bases between them. In germline, CDR1 is SQVTM, CDR2 ANQGSEA. Regarding this clone: Its antigen is unidentified.

Some clones are missing from TCRdb's copy, which holds only in-frame ones; the method was immunoSEQ multiplex PCR. Altogether about 59,000 clones are present, 80% to 95% being singletons, with the ten largest covering 20%. The sample in question was peripheral blood, obtained before any cancer treatment. The chain joins TRBV29-1 to TRBJ2-3, with a tentative D call TRBD2 (6 bases). The source is a man between 35 and 75 years old with stage I lung adenocarcinoma. Here the CDR3 DNA reads TGCAGCCACCGACTAGGGGGCACAGATACGCAGTATTTT. Its protein product is CSHRLGGTDTQYF.